One and the same sample provided the 4 T cell receptor beta chains below, sequenced in a study of blood T cell repertoires in COVID-19. TCRdb's copy holds only in-frame clones and misses some; the assay was immunoSEQ multiplex PCR. The repertoire consists of hundreds of thousands of clones, with 65% to 90% occurring once and the leading ten covering roughly 4%. Sample: PBMCs or T cells enriched from blood (not recorded which). These receptors all come from a woman under 40 who had been exposed to COVID-19.

The chain combines TRBV25-1 with TRBJ1-5, with TRBD1 identical over 9 bases. The CDR3 consists of 15 residues. J lost 3 bases, V lost 4 bases, and 4 bases had no gene match. Germline V gene lookup returns CDR1 MGHDK and CDR2 SYGVNS. CDR3 sequence (DNA): TGTGCCAGCAGTGGGGGACAGGGACTCAATCAGCCCCAGCATTTT. Amino acid sequence: CASSGGQGLNQPQHF.

Remarks on this clone: Its ends do not fully match the called genes, so a read error is possible. The genes are TRBV11-1 and TRBJ2-1; TRBD2 agrees at 12 bases. The CDR3 contains 15 residues. The germline gives CDR1 SGHAT, CDR2 FQDESV (reference sequence). The CDR3 loop is CASSLAPLAGGEKFF. The CDR3 bases are TGTGCCAGCAGCTTAGCCCCACTAGCGGGGGGTGAGAAGTTCTTC.

The rearrangement links TRBV7-2 to TRBJ1-2, with 9 bases aligning to TRBD1. The CDR3 is 15 residues long. The ends lost 3 bases at V and 4 bases at J; junction bases unmatched: 6. Germline CDR1 is SGHTA and CDR2 is FQGNSA. CDR3 sequence reads: CASSFTGGASYGYTF. CDR3 in DNA: TGTGCCAGCAGCTTTACAGGGGGCGCGTCCTATGGCTACACCTTC.

This sequence joins TRBV19 and TRBJ2-2; TRBD1 is a possible D gene (5 bases). The CDR3 is 16 amino acids. From germline, CDR1 is LNHDA and CDR2 SQIVND (reference sequence). The ends were cut back, 3 bases at V and 7 bases at J, with 18 bases in the middle. CDR3 sequence: CASSIQGSRRDGELFF. As DNA, the CDR3 is TGTGCCAGTAGTATCCAGGGATCCCGAAGAGACGGGGAGCTGTTTTTT.